This T cell receptor beta chain was documented in a study of graft-versus-host responses after intestinal transplantation. Produced via immunoSEQ multiplex PCR; TCRdb's table is partial and in-frame only. The sample lists about 110,000 clones, 80% to 90% occurring once. Turning to this clone: The antigen is not known.

The sequence was obtained from a human donor who was the organ donor for an intestinal transplant. Here the sequenced sample was unstimulated CD4+ T cells sorted from spleen or lymph node cells, taken before transplant.

CDR3 amino acids: CASSPQGHLEAFF. CDR3 bases: TGTGCCAGCTCACCGCAGGGACACCTTGAAGCTTTCTTT. The J gene is TRBJ1-1, the V gene TRBV18; D may be TRBD1 (6 bases). The germline V gene encodes CDR1 KGHSH and CDR2 LQKENI. This CDR3 spans 13 amino acids. Trimming removed 3 bases at V and 7 bases at J, with 12 bases between.